This T cell receptor (beta chain) is from a study of OX40 agonist ivuxolimab in advanced cancers. Overall study results and limits: Mean expanded clone counts were higher in CD8+ than CD4+ T cells.

With respect to this clone: As yet, its antigen is unknown.

Between the trimmed V and J ends, which lost 4 bases and 1 base, there was a span of 2 bases. Germline CDR1 SGHRS, CDR2 YFSETQ. The CDR3 is 11 residues long. The repertoire was sequenced with immunoSEQ multiplex PCR; TCRdb's copy has only in-frame clones and lacks some. Found here are some 57,000 clones, roughly 90% of them singletons; the top ten hold under 5.5%. Sequencing was performed on CD4+ or CD8+ T cells sorted from blood, taken in a trial of the OX40 agonist ivuxolimab. The rearrangement joins TRBV5-1 to TRBJ2-5, with D unclear. The clonotype was recovered from an adult with an advanced solid tumor such as melanoma, head and neck, liver or kidney cancer. DNA of the CDR3: TGCGCCAGCAGCACCCAAGAGACCCAGTACTTC. Translating it yields CASSTQETQYF.